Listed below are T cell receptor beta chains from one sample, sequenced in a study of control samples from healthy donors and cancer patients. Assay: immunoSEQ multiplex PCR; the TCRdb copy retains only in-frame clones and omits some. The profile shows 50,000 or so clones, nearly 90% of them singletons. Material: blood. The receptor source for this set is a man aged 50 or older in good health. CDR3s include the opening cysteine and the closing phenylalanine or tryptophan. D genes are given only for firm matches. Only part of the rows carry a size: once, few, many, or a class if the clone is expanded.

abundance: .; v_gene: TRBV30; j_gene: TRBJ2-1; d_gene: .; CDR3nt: TGTGCCTGGAGTTGGGGGGAAAACAATGAGCAGTTCTTC; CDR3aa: CAWSWGENNEQFF
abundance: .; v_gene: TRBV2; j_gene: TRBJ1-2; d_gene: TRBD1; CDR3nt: TGTGCCAGCAGTGAGACTGACAGGGGACGGCAGGGCTACACCTTC; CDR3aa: CASSETDRGRQGYTF
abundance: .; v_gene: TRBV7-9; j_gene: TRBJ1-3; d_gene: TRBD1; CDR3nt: TGTGCCAGCGCCGGTGGGGAAAGGACAGGGGCTGGAAACACCATATATTTT; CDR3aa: CASAGGERTGAGNTIYF
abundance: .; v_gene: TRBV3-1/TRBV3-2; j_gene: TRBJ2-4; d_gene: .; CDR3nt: TGTGCCAGCAGCCAAGATCGACCGGGGTGGGCCAAAAACATTCAGTACTTC; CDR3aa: CASSQDRPGWAKNIQYF
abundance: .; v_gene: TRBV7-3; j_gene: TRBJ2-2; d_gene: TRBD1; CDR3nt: TGTGCCAGCAGAGGCGACAGGGCGAACACCGGGGAGCTGTTTTTT; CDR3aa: CASRGDRANTGELFF
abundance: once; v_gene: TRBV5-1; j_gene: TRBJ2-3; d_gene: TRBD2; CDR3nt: TGCGCCAGCAGCCCGATGACTAGCGACGCCACAGATACGCAGTATTTT; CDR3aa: CASSPMTSDATDTQYF
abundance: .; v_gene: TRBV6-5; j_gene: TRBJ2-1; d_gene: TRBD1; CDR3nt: TGTGCCAGCAGTTATAGGGGGCTGGACCACGAGCTATTCTTC; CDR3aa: CASSYRGLDHELFF
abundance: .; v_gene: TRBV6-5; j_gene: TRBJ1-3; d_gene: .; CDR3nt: TGTGCCAGCATTACAACACCATACACCATATATTTT; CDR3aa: CASITTPYTIYF
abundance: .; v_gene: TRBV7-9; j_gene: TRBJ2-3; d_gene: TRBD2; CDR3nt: TGTGCCAGCAGCCTCGGACTTCCAGCGGGAGGGCCGTGGGATACGCAGTATTTT; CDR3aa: CASSLGLPAGGPWDTQYF
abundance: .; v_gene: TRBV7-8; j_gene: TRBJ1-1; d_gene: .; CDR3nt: TGTGCCAGCAGCTTTAGCACTGAAGCTTTCTTT; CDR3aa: CASSFSTEAFF
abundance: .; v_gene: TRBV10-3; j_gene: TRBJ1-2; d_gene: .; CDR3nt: TGTGCCATCAGTGAGTCTGAGACAGCGGTTAACTATGGCTACACCTTC; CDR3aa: CAISESETAVNYGYTF
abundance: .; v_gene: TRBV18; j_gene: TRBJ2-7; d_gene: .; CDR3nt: TGTGCCAGCTCGACTAATGCGGGCTACGAGCAGTACTTC; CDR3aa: CASSTNAGYEQYF
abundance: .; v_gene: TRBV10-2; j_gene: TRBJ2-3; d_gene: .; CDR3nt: TGCGCCAGCAAGGAGACGACTAGCACAGATACGCAGTATTTT; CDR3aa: CASKETTSTDTQYF
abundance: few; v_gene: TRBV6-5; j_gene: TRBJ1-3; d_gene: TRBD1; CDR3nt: TGTGCCAGCACTCGGACAGGGGAAGCTGGAGACACCATATATTTT; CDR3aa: CASTRTGEAGDTIYF
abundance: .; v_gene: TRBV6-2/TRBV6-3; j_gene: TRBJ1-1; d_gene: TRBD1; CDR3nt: TGTGCCAGCAGTCCCCAGGGGGCCAACGCGAACACTGAAGCTTTCTTT; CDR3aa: CASSPQGANANTEAFF
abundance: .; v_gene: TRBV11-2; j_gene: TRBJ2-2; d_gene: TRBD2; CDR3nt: TGTGCCAGCAGCTTTCCAGCGGGGGCGAACACCGGGGAGCTGTTTTTT; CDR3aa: CASSFPAGANTGELFF
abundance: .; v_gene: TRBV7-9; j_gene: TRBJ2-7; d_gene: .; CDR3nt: TGTGCCAGCAGCTTATTGGACGGGGAGGCTGGTGAGCAGTACTTC; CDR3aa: CASSLLDGEAGEQYF
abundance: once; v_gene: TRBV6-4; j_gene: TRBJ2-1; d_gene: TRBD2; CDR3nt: TGTGCCAGCAGTAGGACTAGCGGCTCCTACAATGAGCAGTTCTTC; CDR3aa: CASSRTSGSYNEQFF
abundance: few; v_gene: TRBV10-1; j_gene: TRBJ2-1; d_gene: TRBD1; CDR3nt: TGCGCCAGCAGTGAAATGGGACAGGCGGCCTACAATGAGCAGTTCTTC; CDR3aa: CASSEMGQAAYNEQFF
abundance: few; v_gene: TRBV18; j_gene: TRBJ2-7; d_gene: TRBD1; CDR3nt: TGTGCCAGCTCACCGACAGGGTTCTACGAGCAGTACTTC; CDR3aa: CASSPTGFYEQYF
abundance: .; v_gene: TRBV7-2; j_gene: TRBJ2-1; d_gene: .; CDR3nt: TGTGCCAGCAGCGTTCCATTCAAGGGGAATGAGCAGTTCTTC; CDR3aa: CASSVPFKGNEQFF
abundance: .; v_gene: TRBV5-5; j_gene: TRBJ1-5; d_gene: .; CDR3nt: TGTGCCAGCACTTTCGGAGGGGGCAATCAGCCCCAGCATTTT; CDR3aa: CASTFGGGNQPQHF
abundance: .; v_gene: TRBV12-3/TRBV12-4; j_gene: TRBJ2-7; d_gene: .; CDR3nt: TGTGCCAGCTCCCGGGACCGAGCCTACGAGCAGTACTTC; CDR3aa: CASSRDRAYEQYF
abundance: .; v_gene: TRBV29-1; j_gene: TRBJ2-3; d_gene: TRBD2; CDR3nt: TGCAGCATGGGGACTAGCAGGCCGTATTTT; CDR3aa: CSMGTSRPYF
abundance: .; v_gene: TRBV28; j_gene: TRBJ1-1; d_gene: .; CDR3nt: TGTGCCAGCAGATGGTTGACGGACTCTGACATGAACACTGAAGCTTTCTTT; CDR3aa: CASRWLTDSDMNTEAFF
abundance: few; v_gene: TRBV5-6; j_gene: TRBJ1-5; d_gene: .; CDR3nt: TGTGCCAGCAGCTTGAACAGTTATAGCAATCAGCCCCAGCATTTT; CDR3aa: CASSLNSYSNQPQHF
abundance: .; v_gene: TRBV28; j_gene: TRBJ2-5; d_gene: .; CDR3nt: TGTGCCAGCAGTCGTCGGGAGACCCAGTACTTC; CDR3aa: CASSRRETQYF
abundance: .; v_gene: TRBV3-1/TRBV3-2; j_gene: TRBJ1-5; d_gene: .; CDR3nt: TGTGCCAGACAGGGCCCTTGGATCAATCAGCCCCAGCATTTT; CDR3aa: CARQGPWINQPQHF
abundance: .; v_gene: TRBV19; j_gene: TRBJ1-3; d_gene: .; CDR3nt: TGTGCCAGTAAGTCGGGGGTCTCTGGAAACACCATATATTTT; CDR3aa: CASKSGVSGNTIYF
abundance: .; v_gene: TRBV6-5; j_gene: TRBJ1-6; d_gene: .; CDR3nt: TGTGCTTCCAGGGGTATGGATAGCTATAATTCACCCCTCCACTTT; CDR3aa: CASRGMDSYNSPLHF
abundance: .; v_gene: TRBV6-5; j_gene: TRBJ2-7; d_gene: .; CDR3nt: TGTGCCAGCAGCCGCCAACCGGACGGGGCCTACGAGCAGTACTTC; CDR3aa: CASSRQPDGAYEQYF
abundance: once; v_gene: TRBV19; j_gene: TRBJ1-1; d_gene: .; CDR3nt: TGTGCCAGTAGTGCACGGAGGAACACTGAAGCTTTCTTT; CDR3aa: CASSARRNTEAFF
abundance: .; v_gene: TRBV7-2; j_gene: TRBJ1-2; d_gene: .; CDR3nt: TGTGCCAGCAGCCCACAGGGAAACTATGGCTACACCTTC; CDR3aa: CASSPQGNYGYTF
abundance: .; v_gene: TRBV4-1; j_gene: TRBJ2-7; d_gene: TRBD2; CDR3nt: TGCGCCAGCAGCTCAGAGCCGGCGGGGGTTCTCCTCGAGCAGTACTTC; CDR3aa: CASSSEPAGVLLEQYF
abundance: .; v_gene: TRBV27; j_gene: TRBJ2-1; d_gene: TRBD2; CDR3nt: TGTGCCAGCAGTTCAAGGACTAGCGGATACAATGAGCAGTTCTTC; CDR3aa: CASSSRTSGYNEQFF
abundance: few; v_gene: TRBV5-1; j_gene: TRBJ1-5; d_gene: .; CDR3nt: TGCGCCAGCAGCTTGGAAGGGCTTAGCAATCAGCCCCAGCATTTT; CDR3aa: CASSLEGLSNQPQHF
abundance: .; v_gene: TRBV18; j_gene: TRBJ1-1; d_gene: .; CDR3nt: TGTGCCAGCTCACCATCTTTCGGGGCGAACACTGAAGCTTTCTTT; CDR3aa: CASSPSFGANTEAFF
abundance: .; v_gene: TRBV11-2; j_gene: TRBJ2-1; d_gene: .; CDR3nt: TGTGCCAGCAGCTTAGATCCTTCATCAGATGAGCAGTTCTTC; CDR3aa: CASSLDPSSDEQFF
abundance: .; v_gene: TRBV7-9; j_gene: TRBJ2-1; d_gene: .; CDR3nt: TGTGCCAGCAGCTTAGATTCAGCGGGCTTCGATTCTGATGAGCAGTTCTTC; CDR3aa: CASSLDSAGFDSDEQFF
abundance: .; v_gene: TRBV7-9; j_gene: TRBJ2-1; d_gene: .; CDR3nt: TGTGCCAGCAGCTCGGGATCTAGCAATGAGCAGTTCTTC; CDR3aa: CASSSGSSNEQFF
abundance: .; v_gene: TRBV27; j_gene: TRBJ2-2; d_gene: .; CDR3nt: TGTGCCAGCCGACCGGCAAACACCGGGGAGCTGTTTTTT; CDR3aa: CASRPANTGELFF